This TCR beta chain comes out of a study of identical twins. TCRdb fed the 5' RACE reads into MiXCR, producing one record per CDR3 protein. The sample carries approximately 490,000 distinct CDR3 sequences, 20% to 25% recorded once. The CDR3 totals 15 residues. With V trimmed by 1 base and J by 5 bases, 4 bases remained unmatched. Study-level points and caveats: Invariant populations such as MAIT and iNKT cells could partly muddle zero-insertion analyses. Compared with unrelated sharing, twin-shared out-of-frame alpha sequences had more low-probability sequences.

Note on this clonotype: What it binds is unknown.

Only healthy Caucasians were enrolled as donors. The sample was also linked to a second study, of yellow fever vaccine responses in identical twins.

The chain employs TRBV12-3 or TRBV12-4 and TRBJ2-3, with 9 nucleotides matching TRBD2. This clonotype was obtained from a woman aged 18-29 years in good health. Sequenced input: CD4+ T cells sorted from blood. This CDR3 reads CASSLGGGALDTQYF. CDR3 nucleotide sequence: TGTGCCAGCAGTTTAGGCGGGGGGGCCTTAGATACGCAGTATTTT.